The present TCR beta chain was sequenced within a study of response to subunit inactivated influenza vaccine (dated 2018 in TCRdb). Study-level background: To follow how T cells responded to a trivalent subunit inactivated influenza vaccine, the researchers relied on deep quantitative profiling of the T cell receptor repertoire.

V lost 4 bases and J lost 5 bases; the stretch between them is 14 bases long. The germline V gene supplies CDR1 SNHLY and CDR2 FYNNEI. The CDR3 has 14 amino acids, counting the end cysteine and phenylalanine. Left in the record is the CDR3 DNA by itself, 42 bases read in frame from the first base. The method was RT-PCR. The instrument given in TCRdb is Illumina HiSeq 2500. TCRdb reprocessing: public reads trimmed at Q25 with fastp, clones called with MiXCR, in-frame beta chains kept. Identical CDR3 protein sequences are pooled into one entry, listed with their most common genes and DNA. This sample is represented by approximately 530,000 distinct CDR3 sequences; 13% of them were singletons. Over 10% of the sample is in the top ten clones. Interpreted using the paper, the time point label stands for: 45 days after influenza vaccine administration. General conclusions and limits of the study: The authors suggested that each seasonal influenza vaccination may recruit only a limited number of new T cells.

This clonotype was found a few times. No antigen is known for it. There are no base qualities to consult, and no much larger clone falls within one base. This specimen consisted of PBMCs from blood, obtained roughly 48 days after vaccination. The sequence was collected from a man aged 45-65 years who received an inactivated influenza vaccine. Donor details come from another sample of the same person, matched by shared clones. Recombination joined TRBV2 with TRBJ2-5, and possibly TRBD1, on 5 matching bases. The CDR3 corresponds to CASSAQGVGETQYF. Here is the DNA: TGTGCCAGCAGTGCCCAGGGCGTGGGGGAGACCCAGTACTTC.